The 22 T cell receptor beta chains listed next were all sequenced from one sample in a study of T-cell reconstitution after alpha-beta-depleted transplantation in children. A TCRbeta library incorporating unique molecular identifiers was prepared. TCRdb recomputed calls from the PCR reads with MiXCR, one row per CDR3 protein. The data hold roughly 310,000 distinct CDR3 sequences, with 23% observed a single time. The sequences come from PBMCs, mostly from graft donor cells, collected 180 days after TCRalphabeta/CD19-depleted stem cell transplant. These receptors came from a male patient between 10 and 17 years old who had a stem cell transplant for acute lymphoblastic leukemia, so the T cells may come from the graft donor.

V is TRBV20-1 and J is TRBJ2-3; the D gene is possibly TRBD2 (7 bases). The germline V gene has CDR1 DFQATT and CDR2 SNEGSKA (reference sequence). V lost 2 bases and J lost 1, with 13 bases in between. The CDR3 contains 15 residues. This CDR3 is CSARRAGGRTDTQYF. CDR3 coding DNA: TGCAGTGCTAGAAGGGCCGGGGGGCGCACAGATACGCAGTATTTT.

The chain links TRBV30 to TRBJ2-3; 8 nucleotides line up with TRBD2. The germline V gene has CDR1 GTSNPN and CDR2 SVGIG (reference sequence). CDR3 length: 15 amino acids. The trim removed 1 base at V and 1 base at J, leaving 4 bases unmatched. DNA for the CDR3: TGTGCCTGGAGTGGGGCGGGGGGTGGCACAGATACGCAGTATTTT. Its protein is CAWSGAGGGTDTQYF.

In DNA, the CDR3 is TGCGCCAGCAGCTTGAGGGAACCTTTACAGGGGGCAGTGAGGGCTTTCTTT. Translating it yields CASSLREPLQGAVRAFF. The chain carries TRBV5-1 and TRBJ1-1; 9 bases are a match to TRBD1. Germline loops: CDR1 SGHRS, CDR2 YFSETQ. Losses at the gene ends were 1 base for V and 11 bases for J; bases not matched to a gene: 18. CDR3 length equals 17 residues.

This clonotype was detected only a few times. The rearrangement links TRBV7-9 to TRBJ2-2, with D tentatively TRBD2 (5 bases). The V and J ends lost 0 bases and 12 bases respectively, with 17 bases between them. Germline CDR1 reads SEHNR; CDR2 reads FQNEAQ (reference sequence). The CDR3 extends over 15 amino acids. CDR3 in amino acids: CASSLAQSGRRKLFF. As DNA, the CDR3 is TGTGCCAGCAGCTTAGCGCAGTCCGGCAGGAGGAAGCTGTTTTTT.

The chain couples TRBV6-1 to TRBJ2-7; 7 bases match TRBD1. In germline, CDR1 is MNHNS, CDR2 SASEGT. V lost 7 bases and J lost 2; bases outside the gene matches: 8. This CDR3 has 14 residues. Here the CDR3 reads CASTLDRPPYEQYF. The CDR3 coding sequence is TGTGCCAGCACATTGGACAGGCCCCCCTACGAGCAGTACTTC.

CDR3 sequence (DNA): TGTGCCAGCAGTGAATGGGGGCCCTCGGGCACCGGGGAGCTGTTTTTT. Translated: CASSEWGPSGTGELFF. The rearrangement joins TRBV25-1 to TRBJ2-2; a possible D gene is TRBD1 (6 bases). This CDR3 spans 16 amino acids. Germline values: CDR1 MGHDK, CDR2 SYGVNS. The V end was cut by 1 base, the J end by 4 bases, with 13 bases between.

The chain links TRBV5-1 to TRBJ2-3; D not resolved. Germline V gene sequence: CDR1 SGHRS, CDR2 YFSETQ. This CDR3 spans 17 amino acids. V was trimmed by 2 bases and J by 1 base, leaving 17 bases between them. CDR3: CASSLRSRGPGTDTQYF. The CDR3 DNA sequence: TGCGCCAGCAGCTTACGTAGTAGAGGTCCGGGCACAGATACGCAGTATTTT.

The chain joins TRBV6-5 to TRBJ1-2; no firm D call. Germline V gene lookup returns CDR1 MNHEY and CDR2 SVGAGI. The V end lost 6 bases, the J end lost 4 bases, and 9 bases lay between the germline ends. This CDR3 is 12 amino acids long. In nucleotides, the CDR3 is TGTGCCAGCAGACTGGTGGGCTATGGCTACACCTTC. Its translation is CASRLVGYGYTF.

The V gene is TRBV7-7, the J gene TRBJ2-5; 9 bases are a match to TRBD2. CDR3 length: 14 residues. Per the germline V gene, CDR1 is SSHAT and CDR2 is FNYEAQ (reference sequence). Trimming cost V 6 bases and J 5 bases; bases outside gene matches: 7. CDR3 protein: CASSLSGSEETQYF. The CDR3 DNA follows: TGTGCCAGCAGTCTTAGCGGGAGCGAGGAGACCCAGTACTTC.

The table lists this clonotype with a few counts. V gene TRBV27 combines with J gene TRBJ2-3; D is ambiguous. CDR3 length: 12 residues. Germline CDR1 and CDR2: MNHEY and SMNVEV (reference sequence). V lost 3 bases to trimming and J lost 6 bases, with 7 bases between them. The CDR3 loop is CASSFLRDTQYF. CDR3 coding DNA: TGTGCCAGCAGTTTTTTGCGGGATACGCAGTATTTT.

The gene calls are TRBV20-1 and TRBJ1-6; D remains ambiguous. Between the trimmed V and J ends, which lost 5 bases and 14 bases, there was a span of 13 bases. Looked up from germline, CDR1 is DFQATT and CDR2 is SNEGSKA (reference sequence). The CDR3 spans 11 residues. The CDR3 coding sequence is TGCAGTGCTGCCAACTTGGCAGCCCTCCACTTT. Translating it yields CSAANLAALHF.

This clonotype showed up just once. V usage is TRBV4-1 and J usage is TRBJ2-7, with D possibly matching TRBD2 (5 bases). The CDR3 is 16 residues long. V was trimmed by 0 bases and J by 2 bases, leaving 14 bases between them. Per germline, CDR1 MGHRA and CDR2 YSYEKL. Here the CDR3 reads CASSQDPLAPTYEQYF. The CDR3 DNA reads TGCGCCAGCAGCCAAGATCCCCTAGCCCCTACCTACGAGCAGTACTTC.

The chain couples TRBV7-3 to TRBJ2-5; 10 nucleotides line up with TRBD2. V was clipped by 1 base and J by 7 bases; unmatched bases: 15. Germline V gene data show CDR1 as SGHTA and CDR2 as FQGTGA. The CDR3 covers 18 residues. CDR3 region: CASSLIPSGSGSRGTQYF. The CDR3 nucleotides are TGTGCCAGCAGCTTAATTCCTAGCGGGAGTGGTAGTCGGGGGACCCAGTACTTC.

There are a few counts of this clonotype. The chain uses TRBV9 and TRBJ2-1; 7 bases map to TRBD1. V trimming: 3 bases; J trimming: 4 bases; junction bases outside the gene matches: 7. The CDR3 consists of 15 residues. Germline CDR1 is SGDLS and CDR2 is YYNGEE. The CDR3 is CASSAHTGVYNEQFF. For the CDR3, the DNA is TGTGCCAGCAGCGCACACACAGGGGTTTACAATGAGCAGTTCTTC. Full variable domain (missing parts from reference TRBV9 and TRBJ2-1): DSGVTQTPKHLITATGQRVTLRCSPRSGDLSVYWYQQSLDQGLQFLIQYYNGEERAKGNILERFSAQQFPDLHSELNLSSLELGDSALYFCASSAHTGVYNEQFFGPGTRLTVL.

This sequence joins TRBV5-1 and TRBJ2-1, with 7 bases lining up with TRBD2. Per germline, CDR1 SGHRS and CDR2 YFSETQ. CDR3 length: 15 amino acids. The V segment lost 5 bases and the J segment 8 bases; nucleotides outside the gene matches: 13. This CDR3 reads CASRRAASGGDEQFF. The CDR3 DNA follows: TGCGCCAGCAGGAGGGCGGCTAGCGGTGGTGATGAGCAGTTCTTC.

This clonotype has just a few counts. The chain uses TRBV7-3 and TRBJ2-3; 9 bases map to TRBD1. CDR1 and CDR2 (germline): SGHTA, FQGTGA. With V trimmed by 7 bases and J by 2 bases, 7 bases remained unmatched. CDR3 size: 15 residues. The CDR3 here is CASNNRGLVTDTQYF. The CDR3 DNA sequence: TGTGCCAGCAACAACAGGGGGCTCGTCACAGATACGCAGTATTTT.

The chain joins TRBV7-9 to TRBJ1-1, with 7 bases identical to TRBD1. The CDR3 sequence is 14 residues long. V shed 4 bases and J 4 bases; nucleotides not matched to a gene: 6. CDR1 is SEHNR, CDR2 FQNEAQ, per germline (reference sequence). The CDR3 DNA sequence: TGTGCCAGCAGCTCGACAGGGAGAGGCACTGAAGCTTTCTTT. Encoded protein: CASSSTGRGTEAFF.

V is TRBV24-1 and J is TRBJ2-7; 9 bases are shared with TRBD1. Losses at the gene ends were 3 bases for V and 5 bases for J; bases not matched to a gene: 4. The CDR3 contains 14 residues. Germline lookup yields CDR1 KGHDR and CDR2 SFDVKD. CDR3 DNA sequence: TGTGCCACCAGTGATGGGACAGGGAGGAACGAGCAGTACTTC. Protein: CATSDGTGRNEQYF.

Only a few counts were recorded for this clonotype. The chain carries TRBV7-2 and TRBJ2-3, with TRBD2 identical over 7 bases. Germline V CDR1 and CDR2: SGHTA, FQGNSA. J was trimmed by 11 bases and V by 5 bases; bases with no gene match: 16. This CDR3 contains 15 residues. In nucleotides, the CDR3 is TGTGCCAGCAGCCCCTGGGAGGGCACACACACAGGGCAGTATTTT. This sequence encodes CASSPWEGTHTGQYF.

This clonotype was seen a handful of times. The chain employs TRBV6-5 and TRBJ1-3; possible D gene TRBD1, 6 bases. The V gene's germline CDR1 is MNHEY and CDR2 SVGAGI. V lost 2 bases and J lost 2, with 7 bases in between. The CDR3 has 14 amino acids. The CDR3 sequence is CASSYGGPGNTIYF. The CDR3 DNA reads TGTGCCAGCAGTTACGGGGGCCCTGGAAACACCATATATTTT.

The genes are TRBV21-1 and TRBJ2-3; the table's D call of TRBD1 was not tested on the DNA. TRBV21-1 has pseudogene status. The CDR3 loop spans 18 amino acids. The CDR3, as DNA: TGTGCCAGCCTACAGGGATTACGGAGTCTCACACAAGTAGATACGCAGTATTTT. It codes for CASLQGLRSLTQVDTQYF.

V and J are TRBV20-1 and TRBJ1-5, with D hard to call. V dropped 3 bases and J dropped 0 bases, with 12 bases sitting between them. CDR1 and CDR2 from the germline V gene are DFQATT and SNEGSKA (reference sequence). This CDR3 region has 15 residues. CDR3 sequence reads: CSASLGYLSNQPQHF. CDR3 coding DNA: TGCAGTGCTAGTCTGGGCTACCTTAGCAATCAGCCCCAGCATTTT.